This T cell receptor (beta chain) was retrieved from a study of cytomegalovirus exposure and HLA in healthy donors. General observations from the study: The classifier reportedly diagnosed cytomegalovirus status with high sensitivity and specificity. Earlier analysis looked at TCR beta V segments, and most were productive about 90% or about 30% of the time. In presence/absence analyses, roughly uniform sequencing depth across donors was assumed.

It was with 60 Vbeta and 13 Jbeta primers that the PCR ran. Measured with immunoSEQ multiplex PCR; TCRdb has only the in-frame clones, and not every one. Here the sample spans over 55,000 clones, approximately 87% being singletons. As for this clone: Its specificity is unknown.

Unmatched junction bases numbered 6, after V lost 6 bases and J lost 5 bases. The CDR3 is made up of 13 amino acids. The germline V gene encodes CDR1 SEHNR and CDR2 FQNEAQ (reference sequence). The source is a young man in good health and CMV-seronegative. The sequencing input was PBMCs. This chain links TRBV7-9 with TRBJ1-2, with 7 positions matching TRBD1. The chain's CDR3 is CASSTTGTYGYTF. In nucleotides, the CDR3 is TGTGCCAGCAGTACGACAGGGACATATGGCTACACCTTC.